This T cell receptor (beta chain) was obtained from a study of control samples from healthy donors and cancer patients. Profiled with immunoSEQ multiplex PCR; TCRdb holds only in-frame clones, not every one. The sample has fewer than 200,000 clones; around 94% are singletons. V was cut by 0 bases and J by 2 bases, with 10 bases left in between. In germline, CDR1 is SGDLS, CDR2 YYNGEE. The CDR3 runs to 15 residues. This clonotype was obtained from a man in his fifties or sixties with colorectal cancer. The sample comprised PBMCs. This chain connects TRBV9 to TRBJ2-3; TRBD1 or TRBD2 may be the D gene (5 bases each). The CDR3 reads CASSVVVGATDTQYF. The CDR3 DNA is TGTGCCAGCAGCGTAGTTGTCGGGGCCACAGATACGCAGTATTTT.